This T cell receptor (beta chain) was recorded in a study of control samples from healthy donors and cancer patients (dated by TCRdb to about 2020). Inclusive of the bounding cysteine and phenylalanine, the CDR3 is 17 residues long. CDR3 DNA is the only sequence kept; it has 51 bases, read in frame from the first base. Germline trimming: 6 bases from V, 4 bases from J; junction bases outside gene matches: 18. From the germline V gene, CDR1 is SQVTM and CDR2 is ANQGSEA. This clone has only one observation. This receptor's antigen is unknown. No base-level quality is on record; no much larger clone is a single base apart. Library generation was performed with the immunoSEQ multiplex PCR assay. TCRdb re-hosts the immuneACCESS table, in-frame sequences only. Its copies lack some clones; in the studies checked, an unresolved V gene accounts for under half of them, and the cause for the rest is not known. For this sample the table gives 150,000 to 200,000 clones, of which approximately 90% were detected only once. The biggest ten clones account for 1.4% of the sample.

The TCR was taken from a man younger than 45 in good health. Sequencing was done on a sample of blood. The rearranged chain carries TRBV29-1 and TRBJ2-3; TRBD2 matches 8 bases in the middle. CDR3 sequence: CSVARRGGGGKSDTQYF. DNA sequence: TGCAGCGTCGCAAGACGCGGAGGCGGGGGGAAATCAGATACGCAGTATTTT.